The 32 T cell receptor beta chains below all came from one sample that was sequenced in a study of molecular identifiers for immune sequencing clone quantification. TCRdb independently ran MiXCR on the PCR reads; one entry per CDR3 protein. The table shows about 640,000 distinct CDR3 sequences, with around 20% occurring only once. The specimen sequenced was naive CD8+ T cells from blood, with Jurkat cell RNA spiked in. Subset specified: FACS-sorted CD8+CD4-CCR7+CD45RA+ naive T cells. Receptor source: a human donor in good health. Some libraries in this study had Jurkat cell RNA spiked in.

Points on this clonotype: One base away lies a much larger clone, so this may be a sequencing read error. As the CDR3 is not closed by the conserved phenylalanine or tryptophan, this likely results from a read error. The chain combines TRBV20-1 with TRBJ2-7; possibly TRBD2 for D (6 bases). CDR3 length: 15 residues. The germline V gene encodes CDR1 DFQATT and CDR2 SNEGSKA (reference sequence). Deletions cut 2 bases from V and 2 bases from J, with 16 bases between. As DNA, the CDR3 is TGCAGTGCTAGATCAGCGGGTAACGAGCCCTACGAGCAGTACTCC. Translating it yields CSARSAGNEPYEQYS.

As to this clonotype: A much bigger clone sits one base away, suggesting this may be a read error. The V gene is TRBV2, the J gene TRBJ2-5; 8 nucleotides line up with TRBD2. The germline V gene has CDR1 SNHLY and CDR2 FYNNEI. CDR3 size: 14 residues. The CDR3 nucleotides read TGTGCCAGCACCCTAGTAGCGGGACAAGAGACCCAGTGCTTC. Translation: CASTLVAGQETQCF.

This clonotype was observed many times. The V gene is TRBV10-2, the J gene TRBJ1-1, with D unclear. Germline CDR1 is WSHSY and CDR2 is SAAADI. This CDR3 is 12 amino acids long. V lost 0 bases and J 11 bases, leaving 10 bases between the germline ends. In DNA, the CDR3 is TGCGCCAGCAGTGAGTCGAGGACGCGGGCTTTCTTT. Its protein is CASSESRTRAFF.

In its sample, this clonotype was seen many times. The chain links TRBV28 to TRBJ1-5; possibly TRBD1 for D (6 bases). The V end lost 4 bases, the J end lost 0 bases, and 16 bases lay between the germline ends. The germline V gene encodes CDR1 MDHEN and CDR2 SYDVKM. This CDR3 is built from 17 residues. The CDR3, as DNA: TGTGCCAGCAGTTACGGTTCTGGGGGGGCTAGCAATCAGCCCCAGCATTTT. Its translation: CASSYGSGGASNQPQHF.

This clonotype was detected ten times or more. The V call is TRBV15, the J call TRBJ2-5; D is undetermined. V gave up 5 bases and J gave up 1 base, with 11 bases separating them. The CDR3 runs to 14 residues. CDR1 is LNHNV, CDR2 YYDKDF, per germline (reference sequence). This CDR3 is CATSGNGLQETQYF. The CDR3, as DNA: TGTGCCACCAGCGGAAACGGTCTCCAAGAGACCCAGTACTTC.

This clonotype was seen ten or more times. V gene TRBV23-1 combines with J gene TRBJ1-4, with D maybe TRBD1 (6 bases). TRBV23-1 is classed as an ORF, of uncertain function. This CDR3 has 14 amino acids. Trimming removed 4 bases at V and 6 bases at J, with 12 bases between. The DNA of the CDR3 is TGCGCCAGCAGTCTGGCGGGGGCGGATGAAAAACTGTTTTTT. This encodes CASSLAGADEKLFF.

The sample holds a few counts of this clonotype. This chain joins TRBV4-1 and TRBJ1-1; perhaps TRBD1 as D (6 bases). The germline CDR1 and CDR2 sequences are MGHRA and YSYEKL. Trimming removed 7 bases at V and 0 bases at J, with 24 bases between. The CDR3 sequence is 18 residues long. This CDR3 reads CASTPYFTGWELNTEAFF. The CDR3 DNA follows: TGCGCCAGCACACCTTATTTCACAGGGTGGGAATTGAACACTGAAGCTTTCTTT.

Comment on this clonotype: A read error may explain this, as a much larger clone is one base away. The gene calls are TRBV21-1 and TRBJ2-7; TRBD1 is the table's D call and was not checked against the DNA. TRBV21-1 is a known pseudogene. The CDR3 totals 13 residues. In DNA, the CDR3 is TGTGCCAATCCGGGACCGAGCTCCTACGAGCAGTACTTC. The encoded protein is CANPGPSSYEQYF.

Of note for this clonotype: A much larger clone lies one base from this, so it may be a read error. The CDR3 coding sequence is TGTGCCAGCAGCCCACCAAGACAGGGTTTGGGTGAAAAACTGTTTTTT. Translating it yields CASSPPRQGLGEKLFF. V is TRBV28 and J is TRBJ1-4; 7 positions agree with TRBD1. The CDR3 is 16 amino acids. In germline, CDR1 is MDHEN, CDR2 SYDVKM. The junction had 14 bases not matched to a gene; V was cut back by 6 bases and J by 7 bases.

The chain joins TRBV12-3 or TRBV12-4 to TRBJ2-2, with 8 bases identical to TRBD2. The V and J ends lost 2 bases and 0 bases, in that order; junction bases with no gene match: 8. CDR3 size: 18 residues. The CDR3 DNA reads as TGTGCCAGCAGTTTAAGGGTTAGCGGGACATCGAACACCGGGGAGCTGTTTTTT. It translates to CASSLRVSGTSNTGELFF.

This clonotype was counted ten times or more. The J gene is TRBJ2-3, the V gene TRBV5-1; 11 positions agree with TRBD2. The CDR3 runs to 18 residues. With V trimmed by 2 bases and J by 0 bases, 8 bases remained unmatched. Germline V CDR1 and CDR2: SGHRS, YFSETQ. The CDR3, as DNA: TGCGCCAGCAGCTTCACCCTAGCGGGGGGCCCTAGCACAGATACGCAGTATTTT. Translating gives CASSFTLAGGPSTDTQYF.

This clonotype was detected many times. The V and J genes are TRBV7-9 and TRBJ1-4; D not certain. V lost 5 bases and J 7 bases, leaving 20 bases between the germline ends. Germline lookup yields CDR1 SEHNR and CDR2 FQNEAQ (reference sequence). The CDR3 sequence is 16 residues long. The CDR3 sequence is CASSPLGLAEGEKLFF. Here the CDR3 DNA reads TGTGCCAGCAGCCCCCTAGGACTTGCCGAGGGTGAAAAACTGTTTTTT.

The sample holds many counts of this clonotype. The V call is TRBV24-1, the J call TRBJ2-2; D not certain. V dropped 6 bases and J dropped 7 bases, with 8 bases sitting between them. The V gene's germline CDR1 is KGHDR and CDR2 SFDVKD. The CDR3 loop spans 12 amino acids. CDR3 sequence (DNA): TGTGCCACCAGTCCGGGTGGCGGGGAGCTGTTTTTT. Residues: CATSPGGGELFF.

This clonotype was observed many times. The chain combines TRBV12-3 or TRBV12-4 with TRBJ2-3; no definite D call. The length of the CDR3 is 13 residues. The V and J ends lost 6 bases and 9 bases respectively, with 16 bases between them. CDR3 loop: CASSSGMGQTQYF. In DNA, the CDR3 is TGTGCCAGCAGCTCGGGCATGGGTCAGACGCAGTATTTT.

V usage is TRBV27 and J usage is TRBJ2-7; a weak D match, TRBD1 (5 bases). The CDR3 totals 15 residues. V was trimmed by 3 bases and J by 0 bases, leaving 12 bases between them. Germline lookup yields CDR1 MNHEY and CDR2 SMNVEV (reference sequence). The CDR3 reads CASSFRQGTSYEQYF. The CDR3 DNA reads TGTGCCAGCAGTTTCCGTCAGGGAACCTCCTACGAGCAGTACTTC.

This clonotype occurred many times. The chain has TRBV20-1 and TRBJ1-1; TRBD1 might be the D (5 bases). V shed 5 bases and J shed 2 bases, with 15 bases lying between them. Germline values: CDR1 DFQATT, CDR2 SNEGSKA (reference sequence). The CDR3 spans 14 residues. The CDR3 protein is CSAPRHQGNTEAFF. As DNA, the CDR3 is TGCAGTGCTCCACGACACCAGGGAAACACTGAAGCTTTCTTT.

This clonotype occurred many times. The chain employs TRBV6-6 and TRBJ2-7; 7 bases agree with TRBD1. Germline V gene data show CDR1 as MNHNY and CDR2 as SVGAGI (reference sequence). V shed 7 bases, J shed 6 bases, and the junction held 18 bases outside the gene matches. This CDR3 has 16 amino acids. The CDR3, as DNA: TGTGCCAGCACCCCCCTCTGGGACAGAAAGGGCGGCGAGCAGTACTTC. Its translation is CASTPLWDRKGGEQYF.

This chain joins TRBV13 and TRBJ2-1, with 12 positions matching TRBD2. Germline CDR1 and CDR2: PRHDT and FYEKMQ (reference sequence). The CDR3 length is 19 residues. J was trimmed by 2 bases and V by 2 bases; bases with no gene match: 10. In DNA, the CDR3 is TGTGCCAGCAGCTTACCCTCTGAGACTAGCGGGAGCGCCTACAATGAGCAGTTCTTC. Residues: CASSLPSETSGSAYNEQFF.

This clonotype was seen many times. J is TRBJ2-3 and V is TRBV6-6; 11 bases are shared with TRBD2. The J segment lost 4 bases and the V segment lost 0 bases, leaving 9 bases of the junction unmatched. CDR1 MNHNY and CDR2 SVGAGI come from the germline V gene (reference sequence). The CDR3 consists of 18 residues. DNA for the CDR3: TGTGCCAGCAGTTACTCGAGAACTAGCGGGAGTGTATCAGATACGCAGTATTTT. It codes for CASSYSRTSGSVSDTQYF.

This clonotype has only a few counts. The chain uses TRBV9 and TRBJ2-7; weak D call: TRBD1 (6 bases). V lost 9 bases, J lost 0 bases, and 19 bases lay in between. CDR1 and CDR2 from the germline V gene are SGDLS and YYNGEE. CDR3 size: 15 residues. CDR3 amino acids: CATSRGFSSSYEQYF. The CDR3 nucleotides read TGTGCCACCTCGAGGGGGTTCAGTAGCTCCTACGAGCAGTACTTC.

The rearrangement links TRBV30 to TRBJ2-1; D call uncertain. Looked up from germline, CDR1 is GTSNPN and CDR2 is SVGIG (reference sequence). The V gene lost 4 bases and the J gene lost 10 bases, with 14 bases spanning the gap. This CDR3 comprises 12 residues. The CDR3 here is CAWTLYNEEQFF. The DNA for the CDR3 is TGTGCCTGGACCCTCTACAATGAGGAGCAGTTCTTC.

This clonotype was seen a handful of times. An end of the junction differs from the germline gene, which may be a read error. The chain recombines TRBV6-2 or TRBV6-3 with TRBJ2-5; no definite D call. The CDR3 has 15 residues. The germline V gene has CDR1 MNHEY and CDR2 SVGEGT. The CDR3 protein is CASSSLVSGEETKYF. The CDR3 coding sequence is TGTGCCAGCAGTTCCCTGGTGTCAGGAGAGGAGACCAAGTACTTC.

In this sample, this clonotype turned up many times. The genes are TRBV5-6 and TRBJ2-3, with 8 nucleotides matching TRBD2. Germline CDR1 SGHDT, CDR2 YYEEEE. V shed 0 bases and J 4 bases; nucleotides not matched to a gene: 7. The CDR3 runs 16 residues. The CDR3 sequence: CASSLAGTRLADTQYF. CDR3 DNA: TGTGCCAGCAGCTTGGCCGGGACTAGACTCGCAGATACGCAGTATTTT.

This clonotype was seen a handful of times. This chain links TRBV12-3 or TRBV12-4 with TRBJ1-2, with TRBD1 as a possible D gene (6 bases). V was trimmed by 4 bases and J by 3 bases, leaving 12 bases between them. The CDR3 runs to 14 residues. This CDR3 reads CASSSHRVDYGYTF. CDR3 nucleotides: TGTGCCAGCAGTTCCCACAGGGTAGACTATGGCTACACCTTC.

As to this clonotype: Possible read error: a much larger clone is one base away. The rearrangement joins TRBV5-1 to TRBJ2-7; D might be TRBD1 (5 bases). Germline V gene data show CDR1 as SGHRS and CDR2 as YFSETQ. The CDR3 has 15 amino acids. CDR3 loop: CASSLVNNWGDERYF. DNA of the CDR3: TGCGCCAGCAGCTTGGTTAATAATTGGGGCGACGAGCGGTACTTC.

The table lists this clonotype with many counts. CDR3 nucleotide sequence: TGTGCCAGCAGCTTTTCCCGCACTAATGAAAAACTGTTTTTT. This gives the protein CASSFSRTNEKLFF. The rearrangement uses TRBV7-6 and TRBJ1-4; D is unresolved. V shed 3 bases and J shed 2 bases, with 7 bases lying between them. This CDR3 region has 14 residues. The germline CDR1 and CDR2 sequences are SGHVS and FNYEAQ. The variable domain in full, with the rest retrieved from reference TRBV7-6 and TRBJ1-4, is GAGVSQSPRYKVTKRGQDVALRCDPISGHVSLYWYRQALGQGPEFLTYFNYEAQQDKSGLPNDRFSAERPEGSISTLTIQRTEQRDSAMYRCASSFSRTNEKLFFGSGTQLSVL.

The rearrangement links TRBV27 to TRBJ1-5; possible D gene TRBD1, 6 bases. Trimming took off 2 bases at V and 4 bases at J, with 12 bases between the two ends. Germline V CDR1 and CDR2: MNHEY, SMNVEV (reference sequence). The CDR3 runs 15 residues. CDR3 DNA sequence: TGTGCCAGCAGTTTAAGCAGGGGCCAGAATCAGCCCCAGCATTTT. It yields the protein CASSLSRGQNQPQHF.

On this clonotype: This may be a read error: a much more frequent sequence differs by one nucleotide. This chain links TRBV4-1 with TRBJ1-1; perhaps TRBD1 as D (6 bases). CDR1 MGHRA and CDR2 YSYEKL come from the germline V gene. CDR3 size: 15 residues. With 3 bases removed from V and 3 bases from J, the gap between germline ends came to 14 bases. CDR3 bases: TGCGCCAGCAGCCAGGGTACAGGGCCGGACACTGAAGCTTTCTTT. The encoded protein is CASSQGTGPDTEAFF.

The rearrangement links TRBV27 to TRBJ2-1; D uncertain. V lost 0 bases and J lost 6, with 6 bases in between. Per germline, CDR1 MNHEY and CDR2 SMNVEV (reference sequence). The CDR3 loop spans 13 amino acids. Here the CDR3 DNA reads TGTGCCAGCAGTTTATCGTTCTCCAATGAGCAGTTCTTC. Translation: CASSLSFSNEQFF.

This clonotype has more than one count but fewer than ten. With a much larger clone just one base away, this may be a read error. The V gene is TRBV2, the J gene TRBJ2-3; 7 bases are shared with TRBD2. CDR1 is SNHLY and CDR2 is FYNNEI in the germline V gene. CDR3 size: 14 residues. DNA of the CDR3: TGTGCCACCAGGGAGGGGCAGAACACAGATACGCGGTATTTT. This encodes CATREGQNTDTRYF.

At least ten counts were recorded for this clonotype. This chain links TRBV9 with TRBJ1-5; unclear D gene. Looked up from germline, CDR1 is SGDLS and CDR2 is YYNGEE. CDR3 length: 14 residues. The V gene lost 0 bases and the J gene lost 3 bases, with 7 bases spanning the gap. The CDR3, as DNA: TGTGCCAGCAGCGTAGAATCAGACAATCAGCCCCAGCATTTT. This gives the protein CASSVESDNQPQHF. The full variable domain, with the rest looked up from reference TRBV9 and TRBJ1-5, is DSGVTQTPKHLITATGQRVTLRCSPRSGDLSVYWYQQSLDQGLQFLIQYYNGEERAKGNILERFSAQQFPDLHSELNLSSLELGDSALYFCASSVESDNQPQHFGDGTRLSIL.

CDR3 DNA sequence: TGTGCCAGCAGTTACTCGGGACAGGATTGGGGTGAGCAGTTCTTC. This codes for CASSYSGQDWGEQFF. The chain employs TRBV6-5 and TRBJ2-1; 8 bases are shared with TRBD1. Per the germline V gene, CDR1 is MNHEY and CDR2 is SVGAGI. The CDR3 runs 15 residues. V dropped 0 bases and J dropped 9; count of bases not matched to a gene: 7.